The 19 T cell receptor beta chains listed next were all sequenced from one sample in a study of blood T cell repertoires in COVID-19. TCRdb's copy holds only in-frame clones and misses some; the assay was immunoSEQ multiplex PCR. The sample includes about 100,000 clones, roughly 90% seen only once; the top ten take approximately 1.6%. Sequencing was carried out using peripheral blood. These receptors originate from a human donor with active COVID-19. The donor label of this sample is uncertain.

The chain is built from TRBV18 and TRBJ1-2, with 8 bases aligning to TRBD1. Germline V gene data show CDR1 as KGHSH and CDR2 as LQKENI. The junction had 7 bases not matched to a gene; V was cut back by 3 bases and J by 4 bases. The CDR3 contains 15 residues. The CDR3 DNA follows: TGTGCCAGCTCACCGGCAGGGGGCGCGTTCTATGGCTACACCTTC. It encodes CASSPAGGAFYGYTF.

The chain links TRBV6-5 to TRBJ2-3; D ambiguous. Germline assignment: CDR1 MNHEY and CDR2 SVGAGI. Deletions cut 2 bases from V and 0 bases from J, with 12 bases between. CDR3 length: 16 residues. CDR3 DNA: TGTGCCAGCAGTTACCCCGAGGCAGCGAGCACAGATACGCAGTATTTT. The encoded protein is CASSYPEAASTDTQYF.

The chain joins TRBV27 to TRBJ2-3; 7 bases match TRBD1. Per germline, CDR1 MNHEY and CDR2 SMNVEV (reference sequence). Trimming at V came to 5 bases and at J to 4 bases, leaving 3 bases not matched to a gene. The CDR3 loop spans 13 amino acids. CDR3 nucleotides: TGTGCCAGCAGTAGAGGGGGCGCAGATACGCAGTATTTT. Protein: CASSRGGADTQYF.

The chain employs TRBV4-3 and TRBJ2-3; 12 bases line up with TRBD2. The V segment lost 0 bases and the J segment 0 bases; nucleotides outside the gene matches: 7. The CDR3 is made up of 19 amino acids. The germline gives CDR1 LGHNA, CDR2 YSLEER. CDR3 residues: CASSQDLLAGGPSTDTQYF. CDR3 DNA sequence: TGCGCCAGCAGCCAAGATCTCCTAGCGGGGGGGCCCAGCACAGATACGCAGTATTTT.

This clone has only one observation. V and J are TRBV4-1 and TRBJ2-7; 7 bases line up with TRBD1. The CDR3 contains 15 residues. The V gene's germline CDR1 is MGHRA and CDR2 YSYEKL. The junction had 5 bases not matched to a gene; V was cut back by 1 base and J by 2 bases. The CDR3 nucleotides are TGCGCCAGCAGCCAAGCCCGACAGGGCCCCTACGAGCAGTACTTC. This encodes CASSQARQGPYEQYF.

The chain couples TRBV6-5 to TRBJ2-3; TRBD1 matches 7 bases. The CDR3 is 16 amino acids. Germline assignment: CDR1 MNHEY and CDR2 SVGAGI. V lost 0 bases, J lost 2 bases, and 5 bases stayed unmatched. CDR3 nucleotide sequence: TGTGCCAGCAGTTACTCAAAGGACAGGCCCACAGATACGCAGTATTTT. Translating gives CASSYSKDRPTDTQYF.

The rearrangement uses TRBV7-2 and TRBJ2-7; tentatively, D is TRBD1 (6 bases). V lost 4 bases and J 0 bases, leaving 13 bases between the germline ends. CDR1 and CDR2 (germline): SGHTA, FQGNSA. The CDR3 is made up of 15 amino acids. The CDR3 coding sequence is TGTGCCAGCAGCTACGGGACATTGAGCTCCTACGAGCAGTACTTC. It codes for CASSYGTLSSYEQYF. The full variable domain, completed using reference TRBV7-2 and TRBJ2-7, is GAGVSQSPSNKVTEKGKDVELRCDPISGHTALYWYRQSLGQGLEFLIYFQGNSAPDKSGLPSDRFSAERTGGSVSTLTIQRTQQEDSAVYLCASSYGTLSSYEQYFGPGTRLTVT.

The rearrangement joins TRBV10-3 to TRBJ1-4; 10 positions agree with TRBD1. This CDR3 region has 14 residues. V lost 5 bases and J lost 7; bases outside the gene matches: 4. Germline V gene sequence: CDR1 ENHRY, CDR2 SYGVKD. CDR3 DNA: TGTGCCATCAGTCCGGGACAGGGGACTGAAAAACTGTTTTTT. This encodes CAISPGQGTEKLFF.

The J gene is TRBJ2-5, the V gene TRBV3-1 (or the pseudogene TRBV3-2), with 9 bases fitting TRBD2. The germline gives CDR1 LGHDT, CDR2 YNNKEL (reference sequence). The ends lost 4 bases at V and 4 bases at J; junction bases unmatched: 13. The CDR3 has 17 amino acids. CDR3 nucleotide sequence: TGTGCCAGCAGCCCCGACCTTGGGCGGGGGGGCCGAGAGACCCAGTACTTC. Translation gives CASSPDLGRGGRETQYF.

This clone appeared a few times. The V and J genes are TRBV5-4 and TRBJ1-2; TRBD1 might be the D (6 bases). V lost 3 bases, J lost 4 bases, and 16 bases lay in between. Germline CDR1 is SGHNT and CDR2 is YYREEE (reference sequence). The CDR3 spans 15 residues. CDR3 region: CASSSAQDSIYGYTF. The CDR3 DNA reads TGTGCCAGCAGCTCGGCCCAGGACAGCATCTATGGCTACACCTTC. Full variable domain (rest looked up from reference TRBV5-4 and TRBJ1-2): ETGVTQSPTHLIKTRGQQVTLRCSSQSGHNTVSWYQQALGQGPQFIFQYYREEENGRGNFPPRFSGLQFPNYSSELNVNALELDDSALYLCASSSAQDSIYGYTFGSGTRLTVV.

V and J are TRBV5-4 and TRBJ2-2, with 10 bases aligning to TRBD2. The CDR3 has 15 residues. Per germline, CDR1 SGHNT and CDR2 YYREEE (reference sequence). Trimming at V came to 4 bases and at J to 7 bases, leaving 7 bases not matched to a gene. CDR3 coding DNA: TGTGCCAGCAGCCGCGGACTAGCGGATTACGGGGAGCTGTTTTTT. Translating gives CASSRGLADYGELFF.

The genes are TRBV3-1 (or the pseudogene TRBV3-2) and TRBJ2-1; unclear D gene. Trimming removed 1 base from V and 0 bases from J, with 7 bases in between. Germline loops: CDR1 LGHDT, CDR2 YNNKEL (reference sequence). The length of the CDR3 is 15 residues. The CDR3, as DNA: TGTGCCAGCAGCCAAGCCCCCTACTCCTACAATGAGCAGTTCTTC. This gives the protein CASSQAPYSYNEQFF.

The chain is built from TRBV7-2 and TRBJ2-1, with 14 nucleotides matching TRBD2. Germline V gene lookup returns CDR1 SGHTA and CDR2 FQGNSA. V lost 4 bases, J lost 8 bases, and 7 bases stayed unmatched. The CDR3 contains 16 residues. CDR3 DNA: TGTGCCAGCAGCTCCCGACTAGCGGGGGGGCTTTATGAGCAGTTCTTC. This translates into CASSSRLAGGLYEQFF.

CDR3 region: CASSLTGTGYGYTF. CDR3 nucleotides: TGTGCCAGCAGCTTAACCGGGACAGGCTATGGCTACACCTTC. V gene TRBV7-2 combines with J gene TRBJ1-2, with 8 bases identical to TRBD1. This CDR3 has 14 amino acids. V shed 2 bases and J 4 bases; nucleotides not matched to a gene: 3. The germline V gene has CDR1 SGHTA and CDR2 FQGNSA.

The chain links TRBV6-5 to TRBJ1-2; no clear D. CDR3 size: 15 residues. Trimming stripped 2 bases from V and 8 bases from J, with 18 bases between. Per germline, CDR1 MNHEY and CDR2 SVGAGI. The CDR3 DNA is TGTGCCAGCAGTTACGTCCCCCGGGTCGTTGGAGGCTACACCTTC. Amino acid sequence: CASSYVPRVVGGYTF.

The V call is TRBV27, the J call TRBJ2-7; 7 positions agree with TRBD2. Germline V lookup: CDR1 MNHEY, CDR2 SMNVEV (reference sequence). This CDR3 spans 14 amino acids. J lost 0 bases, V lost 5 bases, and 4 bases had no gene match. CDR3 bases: TGTGCCAGCAGTATCGGGGGGAGCTCCTACGAGCAGTACTTC. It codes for CASSIGGSSYEQYF.

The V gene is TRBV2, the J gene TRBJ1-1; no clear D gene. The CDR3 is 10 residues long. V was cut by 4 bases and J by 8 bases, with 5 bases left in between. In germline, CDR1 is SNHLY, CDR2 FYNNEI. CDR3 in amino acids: CASSVGEAFF. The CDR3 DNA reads TGTGCCAGCAGTGTCGGGGAAGCTTTCTTT.

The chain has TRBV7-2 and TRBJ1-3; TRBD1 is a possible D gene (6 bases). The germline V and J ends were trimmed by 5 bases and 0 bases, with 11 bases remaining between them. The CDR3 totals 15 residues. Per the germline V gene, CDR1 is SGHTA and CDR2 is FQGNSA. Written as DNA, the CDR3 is TGTGCCAGCAGCCCGGACAGTCTCTCTGGAAACACCATATATTTT. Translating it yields CASSPDSLSGNTIYF.

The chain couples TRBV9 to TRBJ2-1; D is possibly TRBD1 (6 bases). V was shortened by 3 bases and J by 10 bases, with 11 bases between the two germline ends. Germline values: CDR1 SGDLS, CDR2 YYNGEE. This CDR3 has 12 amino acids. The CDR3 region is CASSDFGTEQFF. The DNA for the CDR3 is TGTGCCAGCAGCGACTTTGGGACAGAGCAGTTCTTC.